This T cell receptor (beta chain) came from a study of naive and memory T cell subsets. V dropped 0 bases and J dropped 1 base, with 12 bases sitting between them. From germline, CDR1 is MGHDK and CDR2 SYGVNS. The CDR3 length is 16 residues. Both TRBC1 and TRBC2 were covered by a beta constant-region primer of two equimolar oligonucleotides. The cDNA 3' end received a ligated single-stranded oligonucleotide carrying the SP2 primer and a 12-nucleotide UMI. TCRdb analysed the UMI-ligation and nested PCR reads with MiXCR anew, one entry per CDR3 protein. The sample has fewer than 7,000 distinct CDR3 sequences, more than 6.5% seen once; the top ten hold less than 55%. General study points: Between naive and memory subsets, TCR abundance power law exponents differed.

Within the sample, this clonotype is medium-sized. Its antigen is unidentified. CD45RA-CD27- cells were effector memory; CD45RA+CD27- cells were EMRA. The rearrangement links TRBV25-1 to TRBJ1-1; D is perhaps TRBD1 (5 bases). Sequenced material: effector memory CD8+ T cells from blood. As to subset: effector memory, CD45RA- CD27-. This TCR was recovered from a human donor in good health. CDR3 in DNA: TGTGCCAGCAGTGAATATGGCTTCGGACAGAACACTGAAGCTTTCTTT. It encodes CASSEYGFGQNTEAFF. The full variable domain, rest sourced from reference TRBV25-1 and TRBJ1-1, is EADIYQTPRYLVIGTGKKITLECSQTMGHDKMYWYQQDPGMELHLIHYSYGVNSTEKGDLSSESTVSRIRTEHFPLTLESARPSHTSQYLCASSEYGFGQNTEAFFGQGTRLTVV.